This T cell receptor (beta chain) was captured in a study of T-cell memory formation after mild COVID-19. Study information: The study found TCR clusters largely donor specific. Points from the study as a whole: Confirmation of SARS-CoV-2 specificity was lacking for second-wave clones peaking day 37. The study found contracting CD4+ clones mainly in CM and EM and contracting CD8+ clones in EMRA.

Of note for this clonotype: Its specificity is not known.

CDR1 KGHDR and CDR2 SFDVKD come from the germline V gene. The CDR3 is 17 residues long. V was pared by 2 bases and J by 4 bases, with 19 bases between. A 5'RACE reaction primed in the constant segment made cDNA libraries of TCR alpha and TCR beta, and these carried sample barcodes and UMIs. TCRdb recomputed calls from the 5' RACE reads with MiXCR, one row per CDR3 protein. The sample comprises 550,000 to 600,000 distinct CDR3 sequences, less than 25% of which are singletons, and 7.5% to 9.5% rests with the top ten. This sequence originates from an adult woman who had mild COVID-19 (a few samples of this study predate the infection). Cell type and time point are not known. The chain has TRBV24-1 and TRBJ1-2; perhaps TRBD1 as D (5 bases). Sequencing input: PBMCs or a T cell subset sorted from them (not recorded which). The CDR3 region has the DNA TGTGCCACCAGTGATTCCAACCGGCGGGGCACCTTCTATGGCTACACCTTC. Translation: CATSDSNRRGTFYGYTF.